This TCR beta chain is from a study of T cell responses to AZD1222 COVID-19 vaccine. Study conclusions and caveats: A mostly white British donor set with more females was recruited, and clonal diversity was possibly underestimated.

This table comes from immunoSEQ multiplex PCR, and its TCRdb copy is limited to in-frame clones, with some not included. Seen here are 85,000 to 95,000 clones, around 91% observed once, and the top ten hold approximately 8.7%. Points on this clone: Its antigen is not identified.

The clonotype comes from an adult in good health. The specimen was peripheral blood, collected on day 0 of AZD1222 vaccination.

CDR3 region: CASSLQRYNNEQFF. CDR3 nucleotides: TGTGCCAGCAGCCTACAAAGGTACAACAATGAGCAGTTCTTC. The genes are TRBV5-6 and TRBJ2-1; D gene uncertain. In germline, CDR1 is SGHDT, CDR2 YYEEEE. CDR3 length: 14 residues. V dropped 4 bases and J dropped 5 bases, with 13 bases sitting between them.